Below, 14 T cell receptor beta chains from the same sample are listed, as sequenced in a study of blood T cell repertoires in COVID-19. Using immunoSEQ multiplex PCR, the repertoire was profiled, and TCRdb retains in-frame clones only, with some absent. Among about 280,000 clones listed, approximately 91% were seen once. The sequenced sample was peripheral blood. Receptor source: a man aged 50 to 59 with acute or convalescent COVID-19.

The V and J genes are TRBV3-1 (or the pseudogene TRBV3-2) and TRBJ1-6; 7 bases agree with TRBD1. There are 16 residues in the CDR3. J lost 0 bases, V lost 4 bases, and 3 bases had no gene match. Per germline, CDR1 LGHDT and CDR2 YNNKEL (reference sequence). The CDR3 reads CASSLHRGSYNSPLHF. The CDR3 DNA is TGTGCCAGCAGCCTACACAGGGGCTCCTATAATTCACCCCTCCACTTT.

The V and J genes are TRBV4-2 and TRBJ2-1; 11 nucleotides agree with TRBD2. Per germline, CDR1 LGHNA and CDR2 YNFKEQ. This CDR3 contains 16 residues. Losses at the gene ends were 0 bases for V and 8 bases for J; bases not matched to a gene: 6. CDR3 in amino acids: CASSQERLAGFHEQFF. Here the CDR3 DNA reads TGTGCCAGCAGCCAAGAAAGACTAGCGGGGTTCCATGAGCAGTTCTTC.

The CDR3 DNA follows: TGTGCCAGCCGACAGTCCAATGAAGGACTGTTTTTT. Translating gives CASRQSNEGLFF. The J gene is TRBJ1-4, the V gene TRBV7-9; perhaps TRBD1 as D (5 bases). The germline V gene encodes CDR1 SEHNR and CDR2 FQNEAQ (reference sequence). V was trimmed by 8 bases and J by 13 bases, leaving 17 bases between them. This CDR3 region has 12 residues.

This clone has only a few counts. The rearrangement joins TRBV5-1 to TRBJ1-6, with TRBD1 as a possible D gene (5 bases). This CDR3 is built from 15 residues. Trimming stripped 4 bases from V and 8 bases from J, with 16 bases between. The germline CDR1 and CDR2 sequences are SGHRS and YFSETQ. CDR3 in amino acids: CASSPGRPGDSPLHF. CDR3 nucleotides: TGCGCCAGCAGCCCCGGGCGCCCGGGGGATTCACCCCTCCACTTT.

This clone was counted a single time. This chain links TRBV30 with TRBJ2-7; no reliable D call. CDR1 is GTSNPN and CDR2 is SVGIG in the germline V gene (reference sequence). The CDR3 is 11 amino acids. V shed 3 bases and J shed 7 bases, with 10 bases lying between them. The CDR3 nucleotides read TGTGCCTGGAGACTCGAAGTAGAGCAGTACTTC. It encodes CAWRLEVEQYF.

The CDR3 DNA is TGTGCCAGCAGTTACGGACAGGGGTTTGGAAATGAAAAACTGTTTTTT. Its protein product is CASSYGQGFGNEKLFF. V is TRBV6-5 and J is TRBJ1-4; 9 nucleotides line up with TRBD1. The CDR3 consists of 16 residues. Germline trimming cut 2 bases from V and 5 bases from J; bases unmatched to any gene: 6. Germline assignment: CDR1 MNHEY and CDR2 SVGAGI.

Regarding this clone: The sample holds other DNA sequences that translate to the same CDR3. CDR3 loop: CASSLGQGGGYTF. CDR3 coding DNA: TGCGCCAGCAGCTTGGGACAGGGTGGTGGCTACACCTTC. The chain has TRBV5-1 and TRBJ1-2; TRBD1 aligns across 7 bases. Germline V CDR1 and CDR2: SGHRS, YFSETQ. V shed 0 bases and J 7 bases; nucleotides not matched to a gene: 3. CDR3 length equals 13 residues.

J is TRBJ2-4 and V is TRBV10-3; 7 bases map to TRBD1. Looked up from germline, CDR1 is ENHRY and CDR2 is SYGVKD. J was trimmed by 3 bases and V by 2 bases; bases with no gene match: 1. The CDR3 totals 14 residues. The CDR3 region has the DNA TGTGCCATCAGTGAGGACAGGGACAAAAACATTCAGTACTTC. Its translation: CAISEDRDKNIQYF.

CDR3 sequence (DNA): TGTGCCAGCTCACCGAGAGGGACAGGGGAAAACACCGGGGAGCTGTTTTTT. Its protein product is CASSPRGTGENTGELFF. This chain joins TRBV18 and TRBJ2-2, with TRBD1 matching over 10 bases. This CDR3 comprises 17 residues. The V and J ends lost 3 bases and 2 bases, in that order; junction bases with no gene match: 6. Germline-derived CDR1 and CDR2 are KGHSH and LQKENI.

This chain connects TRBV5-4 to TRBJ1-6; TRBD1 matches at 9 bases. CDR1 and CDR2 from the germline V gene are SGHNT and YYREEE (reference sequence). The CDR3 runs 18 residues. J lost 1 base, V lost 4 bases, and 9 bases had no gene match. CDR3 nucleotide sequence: TGTGCCAGCAGCCAGGGACAGGGAGGAGGATCCTATAATTCACCCCTCCACTTT. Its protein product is CASSQGQGGGSYNSPLHF.

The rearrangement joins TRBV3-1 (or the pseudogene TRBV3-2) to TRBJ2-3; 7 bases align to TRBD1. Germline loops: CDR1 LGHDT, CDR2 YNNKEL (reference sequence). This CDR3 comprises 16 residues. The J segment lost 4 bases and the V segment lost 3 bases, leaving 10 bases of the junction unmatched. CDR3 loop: CASSHFPGQRADTQYF. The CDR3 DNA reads TGTGCCAGCAGCCACTTCCCGGGACAGAGGGCAGATACGCAGTATTTT.

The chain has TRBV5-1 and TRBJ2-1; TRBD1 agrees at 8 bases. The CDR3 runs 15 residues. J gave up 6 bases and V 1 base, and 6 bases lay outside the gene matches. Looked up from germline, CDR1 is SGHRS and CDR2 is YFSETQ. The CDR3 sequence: CASSLWAGGRNEQFF. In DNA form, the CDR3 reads TGCGCCAGCAGCTTGTGGGCAGGGGGCCGCAATGAGCAGTTCTTC.

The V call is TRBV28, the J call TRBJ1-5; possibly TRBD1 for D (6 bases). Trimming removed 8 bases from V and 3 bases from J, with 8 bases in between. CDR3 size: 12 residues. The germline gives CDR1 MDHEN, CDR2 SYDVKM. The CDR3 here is CASRTVNQPQHF. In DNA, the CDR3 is TGTGCCAGCCGGACAGTCAATCAGCCCCAGCATTTT.

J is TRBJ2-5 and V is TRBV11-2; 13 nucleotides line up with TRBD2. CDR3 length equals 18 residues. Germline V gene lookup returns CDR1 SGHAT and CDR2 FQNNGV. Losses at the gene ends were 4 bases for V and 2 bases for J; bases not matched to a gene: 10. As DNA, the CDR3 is TGTGCCAGCAGCTGGCGACCTCAGGGACTAGCGGGACAAGAGACCCAGTACTTC. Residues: CASSWRPQGLAGQETQYF.